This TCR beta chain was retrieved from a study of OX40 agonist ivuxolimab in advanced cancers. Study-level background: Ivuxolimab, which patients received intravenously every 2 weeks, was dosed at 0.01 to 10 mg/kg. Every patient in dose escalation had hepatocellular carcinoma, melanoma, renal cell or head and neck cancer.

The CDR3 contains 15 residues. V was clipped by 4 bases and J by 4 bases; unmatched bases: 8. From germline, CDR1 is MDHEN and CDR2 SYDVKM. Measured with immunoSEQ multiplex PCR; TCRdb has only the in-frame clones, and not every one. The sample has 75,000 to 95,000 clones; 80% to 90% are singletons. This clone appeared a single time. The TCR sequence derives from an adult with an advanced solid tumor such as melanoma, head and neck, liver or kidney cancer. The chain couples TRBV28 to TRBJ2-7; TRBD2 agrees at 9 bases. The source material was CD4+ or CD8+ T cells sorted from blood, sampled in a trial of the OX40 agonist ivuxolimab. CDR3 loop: CASSSPWTSAYEQYF. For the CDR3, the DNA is TGTGCCAGCAGTTCCCCATGGACTAGCGCTTACGAGCAGTACTTC.